This TCR beta chain came from a study of OX40 agonist ivuxolimab in advanced cancers. The data were produced by immunoSEQ multiplex PCR, yet TCRdb's version contains in-frame clones alone and is incomplete. This repertoire shows 40,000 to 50,000 clones, about 89% found once; its top ten account for over 9.5%. With regard to this clone: Its antigen is unidentified.

Overall study findings and caveats: Low normalized clonal expansion also occurred in some nonresponding patients.

In germline, CDR1 is LNHNV, CDR2 YYDKDF (reference sequence). The CDR3 covers 17 residues. V lost 0 bases, J lost 3 bases, and 16 bases lay in between. The sample was CD4+ or CD8+ T cells sorted from blood, taken in a trial of the OX40 agonist ivuxolimab. The V and J genes are TRBV15 and TRBJ2-3; tentative D call: TRBD1 (5 bases). This sequence originates from an adult with an advanced solid tumor such as melanoma, head and neck, liver or kidney cancer. As DNA, the CDR3 is TGTGCCACCAGCAGAGATAGTGGGGCCGGGCAAACAGATACGCAGTATTTT. Its translation is CATSRDSGAGQTDTQYF.